A selection of T cell receptor beta chains follows, all from one sample in a study of T cell repertoires in cytomegalovirus infection. MiXCR was run by TCRdb on the reads, yielding one entry per CDR3 protein. The repertoire holds under 200,000 distinct CDR3 sequences, with about 20% as singletons. The antigens for these receptors are not known. The material was CD8+ T cells from cultured PBMCs, obtained from culture after CMV antigen stimulation. The origin of the receptors is a human donor in good health (CMV status not recorded). Some clones in this sample may be carry-over from other donors' samples. CDR3s include the opening cysteine and the closing phenylalanine or tryptophan. A D gene is named only where the DNA matches it firmly. Rows may omit the clone size; those that give it use once, few, many or a size class.

CDR3 protein	CDR3 DNA	D gene	J gene	clone size	V gene
CASSQAEGGQPQHF	TGCGCCAGCAGCCAAGCCGAGGGGGGTCAGCCCCAGCATTTT	NA	TRBJ1-5	many	TRBV4-1
CASSLGQGINYEQYF	TGTGCCAGCAGTTTGGGACAGGGGATAAACTACGAGCAGTACTTC	TRBD1	TRBJ2-7	NA	TRBV27
CASSVGQGGYGYTF	TGTGCCAGCAGCGTTGGACAGGGTGGCTATGGCTACACCTTC	TRBD1	TRBJ1-2	NA	TRBV11-2
CASSMAVSTDTQYF	TGTGCCAGTAGTATGGCCGTTAGCACAGATACGCAGTATTTT	NA	TRBJ2-3	few	TRBV19
CASSPRQGAGQPQHF	TGTGCCAGCAGCCCTCGACAGGGGGCAGGTCAGCCCCAGCATTTT	TRBD1	TRBJ1-5	few	TRBV7-2
CASSYSKVYREDGELFF	TGTGCCAGCAGTTACTCGAAGGTTTACAGGGAGGACGGGGAGCTGTTTTTT	NA	TRBJ2-2	few	TRBV6-5
CASSPGTGGVGGYTF	TGTGCCAGCAGCCCCGGGACAGGGGGCGTCGGTGGCTACACCTTC	TRBD1	TRBJ1-2	few	TRBV27
CASSQVEGVLGYTF	TGTGCCAGCAGCCAAGTGGAGGGGGTACTTGGCTACACCTTC	NA	TRBJ1-2	few	TRBV4-2
CASSSLTDTQYF	TGTGCCAGCAGCTCCCTCACAGATACGCAGTATTTT	NA	TRBJ2-3	few	TRBV7-9
CASTEWVNQPQHF	TGTGCCAGCACTGAATGGGTGAATCAGCCCCAGCATTTT	NA	TRBJ1-5	NA	TRBV2
CASSYSVRDREDTGELFF	TGTGCCAGCAGTTACTCGGTTCGGGACAGGGAGGACACCGGGGAGCTGTTTTTT	TRBD1	TRBJ2-2	few	TRBV6-5
CSVGRIGTADSNYGYTF	TGCAGCGTTGGAAGAATTGGGACAGCCGATAGTAACTATGGCTACACCTTC	TRBD1	TRBJ1-2	NA	TRBV29-1
CASSSTPLAGGPRNEQFF	TGCGCCAGCAGCTCGACCCCACTAGCGGGGGGGCCACGCAATGAGCAGTTCTTC	TRBD2	TRBJ2-1	NA	TRBV5-1
CASSQGYQAPDTQYF	TGCGCCAGCAGCCAAGGCTACCAAGCACCAGATACGCAGTATTTT	NA	TRBJ2-3	few	TRBV4-3
CASSQDFRTANTGELFF	TGCGCCAGCAGCCAAGATTTCAGGACGGCGAACACCGGGGAGCTGTTTTTT	NA	TRBJ2-2	few	TRBV4-3
CASSLFTNEQFF	TGTGCCAGCAGCTTATTTACCAATGAGCAGTTCTTC	NA	TRBJ2-1	NA	TRBV5-4
CATETGLQYNYGYTF	TGTGCCACCGAGACAGGGCTACAATATAACTATGGCTACACCTTC	TRBD1	TRBJ1-2	NA	TRBV28
CASSPALITNTGELFF	TGTGCCAGCAGCCCGGCCCTAATCACGAACACCGGGGAGCTGTTTTTT	NA	TRBJ2-2	NA	TRBV3-1
CASSFHSGGTNTQYF	TGTGCCAGCAGTTTCCATAGCGGGGGGACGAATACGCAGTATTTT	TRBD2	TRBJ2-3	few	TRBV6-2/TRBV6-3
CASSQVELSNQPQHF	TGCGCCAGCAGCCAAGTCGAACTAAGCAATCAGCCCCAGCATTTT	NA	TRBJ1-5	NA	TRBV4-1
CASSLSFANYNEQFF	TGTGCCAGCAGCTTAAGTTTTGCAAACTACAATGAGCAGTTCTTC	NA	TRBJ2-1	NA	TRBV7-3
CASSQFTQTIPYNEQFF	TGCGCCAGCAGCCAGTTTACCCAGACTATTCCTTACAATGAGCAGTTCTTC	NA	TRBJ2-1	medium-sized	TRBV4-3
CASSLGAGYEQYF	TGTGCCAGCAGCTTAGGAGCGGGGTACGAGCAGTACTTC	TRBD2	TRBJ2-7	NA	TRBV7-2
CASSYSGEQYF	TGTGCCAGCAGTTATAGTGGAGAGCAGTACTTC	NA	TRBJ2-7	many	TRBV7-2
CASSLAGRASNYGYTF	TGTGCCAGCAGCTTAGCGGGAAGGGCTTCCAACTATGGCTACACCTTC	NA	TRBJ1-2	few	TRBV7-8
CSVASGTENSPLHF	TGCAGCGTTGCCTCCGGGACGGAAAATTCACCCCTCCACTTT	NA	TRBJ1-6	few	TRBV29-1
CATSRNSQANTEAFF	TGTGCCACCAGCAGAAATTCTCAAGCGAACACTGAAGCTTTCTTT	NA	TRBJ1-1	NA	TRBV15
CARAGQVNTEAFF	TGTGCCCGCGCAGGACAGGTAAACACTGAAGCTTTCTTT	TRBD1	TRBJ1-1	NA	TRBV6-2/TRBV6-3
CSADDGSISGNTIYF	TGCAGCGCCGACGACGGGTCGATATCTGGAAACACCATATATTTT	NA	TRBJ1-3	few	TRBV29-1
CASSLGGAEQYF	TGTGCCAGCAGCTTAGGGGGGGCCGAGCAGTACTTC	NA	TRBJ2-7	few	TRBV7-2
CASYSGVNNEQFF	TGTGCCAGCTACAGCGGGGTAAACAATGAGCAGTTCTTC	TRBD2	TRBJ2-1	few	TRBV7-9
CASSTNRDRAQEKLFF	TGTGCCAGCAGCACAAACCGGGACAGGGCTCAAGAAAAACTGTTTTTT	TRBD1	TRBJ1-4	NA	TRBV7-2
CASSYLGQGFIDTEAFF	TGTGCCAGCAGTTACTTAGGACAGGGTTTCATAGACACTGAAGCTTTCTTT	TRBD1	TRBJ1-1	NA	TRBV6-6
CASSLELADEQFF	TGTGCCAGCAGCTTAGAACTAGCCGATGAGCAGTTCTTC	NA	TRBJ2-1	NA	TRBV7-8
CASRTRQGVTEAFF	TGCGCCAGCAGGACTAGACAGGGGGTAACTGAAGCTTTCTTT	TRBD1	TRBJ1-1	NA	TRBV4-1
CASSQDLGHGVETQYF	TGCGCCAGCAGCCAAGATTTGGGACACGGGGTAGAGACCCAGTACTTC	NA	TRBJ2-5	NA	TRBV4-3
CASSAGSGPNYGYTF	TGTGCCAGCAGCGCCGGGTCAGGACCTAACTATGGCTACACCTTC	NA	TRBJ1-2	NA	TRBV9
CASSQVWGTADGELFF	TGCGCCAGCAGCCAAGTCTGGGGGACAGCGGACGGGGAGCTGTTTTTT	TRBD1	TRBJ2-2	few	TRBV4-1
CASSVNRAVEDNEQFF	TGTGCCAGCAGCGTTAACAGGGCAGTGGAGGACAATGAGCAGTTCTTC	NA	TRBJ2-1	few	TRBV7-8
CASSSHPADIQETQYF	TGTGCCAGCAGCTCGCATCCAGCGGATATCCAAGAGACCCAGTACTTC	NA	TRBJ2-5	many	TRBV11-1
CASSPGGGRTDTQYF	TGTGCCAGCAGCCCTGGCGGGGGACGCACAGATACGCAGTATTTT	TRBD2	TRBJ2-3	many	TRBV7-3
CASSSPGGVRDEQYF	TGTGCCAGCAGCTCTCCCGGAGGGGTTCGGGACGAGCAGTACTTC	NA	TRBJ2-7	NA	TRBV7-9
CASSFGEPLHF	TGTGCCAGCAGTTTCGGAGAACCCCTCCACTTT	NA	TRBJ1-6	few	TRBV12-3/TRBV12-4
CASTPDRGFGNTIYF	TGTGCCAGCACCCCCGACCGAGGCTTTGGAAACACCATATATTTT	NA	TRBJ1-3	few	TRBV11-2
CDSSEIYGSPGDEQFF	TGTGACAGCAGTGAAATCTACGGTTCCCCGGGCGATGAGCAGTTCTTC	NA	TRBJ2-1	NA	TRBV6-1
CASIGDGTEAFF	TGTGCCAGTATAGGGGACGGCACTGAAGCTTTCTTT	NA	TRBJ1-1	NA	TRBV27
CASRYLAGGRAYEQYF	TGTGCCAGCAGATACCTAGCGGGGGGGAGGGCCTACGAGCAGTACTTC	TRBD2	TRBJ2-7	NA	TRBV6-5
CASSFGGLKGYTF	TGTGCCAGCAGTTTTGGGGGCCTCAAGGGCTACACCTTC	NA	TRBJ1-2	few	TRBV27